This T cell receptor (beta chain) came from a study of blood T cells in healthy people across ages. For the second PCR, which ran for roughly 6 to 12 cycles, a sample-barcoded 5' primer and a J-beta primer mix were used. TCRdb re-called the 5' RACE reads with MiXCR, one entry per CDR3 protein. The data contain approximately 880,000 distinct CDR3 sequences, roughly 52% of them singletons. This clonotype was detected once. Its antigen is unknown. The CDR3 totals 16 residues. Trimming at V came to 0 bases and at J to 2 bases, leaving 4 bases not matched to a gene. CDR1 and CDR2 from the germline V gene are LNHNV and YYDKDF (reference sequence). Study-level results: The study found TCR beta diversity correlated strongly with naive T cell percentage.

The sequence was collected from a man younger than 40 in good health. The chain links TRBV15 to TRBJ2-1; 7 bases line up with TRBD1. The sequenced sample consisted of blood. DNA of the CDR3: TGTGCCACCAGCAGAGAGCGGACAGGAGCCTACAATGAGCAGTTCTTC. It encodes CATSRERTGAYNEQFF.